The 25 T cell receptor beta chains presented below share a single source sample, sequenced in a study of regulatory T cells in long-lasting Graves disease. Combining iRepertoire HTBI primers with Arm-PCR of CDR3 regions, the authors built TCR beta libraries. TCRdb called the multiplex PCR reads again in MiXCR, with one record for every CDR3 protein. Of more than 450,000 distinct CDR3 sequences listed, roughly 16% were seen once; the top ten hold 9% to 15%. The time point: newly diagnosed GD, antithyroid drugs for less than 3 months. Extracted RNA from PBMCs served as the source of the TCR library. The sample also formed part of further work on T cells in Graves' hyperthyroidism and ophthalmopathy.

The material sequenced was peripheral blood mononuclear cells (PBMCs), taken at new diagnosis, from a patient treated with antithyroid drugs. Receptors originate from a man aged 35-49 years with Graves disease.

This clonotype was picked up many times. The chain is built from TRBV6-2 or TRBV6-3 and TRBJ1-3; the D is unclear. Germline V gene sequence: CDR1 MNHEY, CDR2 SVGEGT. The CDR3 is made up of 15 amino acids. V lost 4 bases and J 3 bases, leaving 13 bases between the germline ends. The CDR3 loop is CASSWAERLGNTIYF. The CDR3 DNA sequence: TGTGCCAGCAGTTGGGCGGAAAGACTTGGAAACACCATATATTTT.

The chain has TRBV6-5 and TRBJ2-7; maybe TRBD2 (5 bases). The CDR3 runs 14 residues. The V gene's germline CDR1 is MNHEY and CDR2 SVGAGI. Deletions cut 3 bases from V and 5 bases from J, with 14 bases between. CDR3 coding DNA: TGTGCCAGCAGTTATTTACGGGGAGCCAACGAGCAGTACTTC. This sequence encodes CASSYLRGANEQYF.

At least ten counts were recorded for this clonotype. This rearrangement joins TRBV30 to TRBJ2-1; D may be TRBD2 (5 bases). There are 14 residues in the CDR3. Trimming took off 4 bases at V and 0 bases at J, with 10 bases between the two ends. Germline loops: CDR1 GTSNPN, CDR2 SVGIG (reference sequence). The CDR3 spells CAWTGVSSYNEQFF. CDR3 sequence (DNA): TGTGCCTGGACCGGGGTCAGCTCCTACAATGAGCAGTTCTTC.

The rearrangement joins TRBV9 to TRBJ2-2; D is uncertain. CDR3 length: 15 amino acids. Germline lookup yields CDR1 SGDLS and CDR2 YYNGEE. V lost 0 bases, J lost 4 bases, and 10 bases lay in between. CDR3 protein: CASSVAASPTGELFF. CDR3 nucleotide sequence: TGTGCCAGCAGCGTAGCTGCGAGCCCCACCGGGGAGCTGTTTTTT.

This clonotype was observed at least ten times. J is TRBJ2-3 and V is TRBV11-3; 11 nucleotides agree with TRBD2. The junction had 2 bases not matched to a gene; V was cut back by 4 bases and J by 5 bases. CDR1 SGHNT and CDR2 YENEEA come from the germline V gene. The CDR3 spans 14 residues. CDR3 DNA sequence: TGTGCCAGCAGCTATAGCGGGAGGGGAGATACGCAGTATTTT. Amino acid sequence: CASSYSGRGDTQYF.

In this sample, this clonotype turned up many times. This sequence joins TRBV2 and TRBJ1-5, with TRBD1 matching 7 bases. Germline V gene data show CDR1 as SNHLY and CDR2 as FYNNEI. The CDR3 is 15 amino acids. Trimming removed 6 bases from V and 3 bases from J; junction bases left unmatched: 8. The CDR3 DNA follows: TGTGCCAGCAGGAGGACAGGATCCTCCAATCAGCCCCAGCATTTT. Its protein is CASRRTGSSNQPQHF.

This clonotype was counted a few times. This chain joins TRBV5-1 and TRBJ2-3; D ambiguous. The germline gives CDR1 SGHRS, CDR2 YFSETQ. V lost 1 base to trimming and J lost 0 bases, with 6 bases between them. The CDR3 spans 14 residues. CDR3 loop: CASSLRFSTDTQYF. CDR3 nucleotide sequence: TGCGCCAGCAGCTTGAGGTTTAGCACAGATACGCAGTATTTT.

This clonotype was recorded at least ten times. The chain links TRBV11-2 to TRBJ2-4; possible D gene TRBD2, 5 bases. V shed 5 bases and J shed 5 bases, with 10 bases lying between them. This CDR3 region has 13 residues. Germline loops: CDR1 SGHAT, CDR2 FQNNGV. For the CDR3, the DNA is TGTGCCAGCAGCCCCGGGATAGAAAACATTCAGTACTTC. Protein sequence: CASSPGIENIQYF.

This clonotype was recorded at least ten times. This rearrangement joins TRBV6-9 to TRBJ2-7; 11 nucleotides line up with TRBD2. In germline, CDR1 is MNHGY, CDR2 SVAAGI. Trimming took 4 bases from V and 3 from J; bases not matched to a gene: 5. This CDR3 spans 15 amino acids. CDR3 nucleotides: TGTGCCAGCAGTTCTCAGGGGACTAGCGGCTACGAGCAGTACTTC. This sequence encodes CASSSQGTSGYEQYF.

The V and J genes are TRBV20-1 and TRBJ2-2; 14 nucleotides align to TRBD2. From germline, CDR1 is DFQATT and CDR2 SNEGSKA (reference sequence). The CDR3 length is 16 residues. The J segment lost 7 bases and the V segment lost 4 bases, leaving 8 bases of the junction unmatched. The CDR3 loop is CSAIPGLAGAGGELFF. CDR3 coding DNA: TGCAGTGCTATTCCGGGACTAGCGGGAGCCGGCGGGGAGCTGTTTTTT.

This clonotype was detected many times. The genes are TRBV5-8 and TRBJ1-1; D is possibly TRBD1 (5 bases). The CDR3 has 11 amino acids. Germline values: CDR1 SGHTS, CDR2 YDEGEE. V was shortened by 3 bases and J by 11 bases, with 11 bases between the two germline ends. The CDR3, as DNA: TGTGCCAGCAGCTGGAGGGGTACGGCTTTCTTT. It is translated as CASSWRGTAFF.

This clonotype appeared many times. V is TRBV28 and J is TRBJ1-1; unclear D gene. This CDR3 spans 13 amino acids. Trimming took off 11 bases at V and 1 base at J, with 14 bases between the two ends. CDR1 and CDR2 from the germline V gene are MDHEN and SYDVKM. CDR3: CAEESAQNTEAFF. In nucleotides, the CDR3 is TGTGCCGAGGAAAGCGCCCAGAACACTGAAGCTTTCTTT.

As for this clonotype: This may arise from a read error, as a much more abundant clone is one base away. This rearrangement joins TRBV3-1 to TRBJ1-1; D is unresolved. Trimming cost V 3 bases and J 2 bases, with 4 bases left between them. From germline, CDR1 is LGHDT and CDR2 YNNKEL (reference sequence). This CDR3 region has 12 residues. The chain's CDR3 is CASSHHNTEAFF. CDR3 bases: TGTGCCAGCAGCCACCATAACACTGAAGCTTTCTTT. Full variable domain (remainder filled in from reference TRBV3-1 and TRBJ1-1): DTAVSQTPKYLVTQMGNDKSIKCEQNLGHDTMYWYKQDSKKFLKIMFSYNNKELIINETVPNRFSPKSPDKAHLNLHINSLELGDSAVYFCASSHHNTEAFFGQGTRLTVV.

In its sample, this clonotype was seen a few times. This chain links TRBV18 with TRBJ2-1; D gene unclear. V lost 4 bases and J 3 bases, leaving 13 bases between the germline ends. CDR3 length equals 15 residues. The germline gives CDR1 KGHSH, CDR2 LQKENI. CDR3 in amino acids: CASSQSGYNYNEQFF. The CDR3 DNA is TGTGCCAGCTCACAATCAGGCTATAACTACAATGAGCAGTTCTTC. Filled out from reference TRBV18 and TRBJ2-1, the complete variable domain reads NAGVMQNPRHLVRRRGQEARLRCSPMKGHSHVYWYRQLPEEGLKFMVYLQKENIIDESGMPKERFSAEFPKEGPSILRIQQVVRGDSAAYFCASSQSGYNYNEQFFGPGTRLTVL.

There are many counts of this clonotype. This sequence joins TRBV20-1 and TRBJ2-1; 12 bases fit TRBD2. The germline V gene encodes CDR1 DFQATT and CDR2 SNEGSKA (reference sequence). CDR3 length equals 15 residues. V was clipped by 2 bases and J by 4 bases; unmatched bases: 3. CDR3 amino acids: CSARLLAGGYNEQFF. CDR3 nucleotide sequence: TGCAGTGCTAGACTACTAGCGGGAGGTTACAATGAGCAGTTCTTC.

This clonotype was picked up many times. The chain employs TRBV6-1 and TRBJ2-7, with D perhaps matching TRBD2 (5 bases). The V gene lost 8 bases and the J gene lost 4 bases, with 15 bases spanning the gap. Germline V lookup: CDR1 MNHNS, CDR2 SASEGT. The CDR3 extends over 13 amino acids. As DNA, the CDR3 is TGTGCCAGCGGCCGAGCGGTAAAGTACGAGCAGTACTTC. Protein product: CASGRAVKYEQYF.

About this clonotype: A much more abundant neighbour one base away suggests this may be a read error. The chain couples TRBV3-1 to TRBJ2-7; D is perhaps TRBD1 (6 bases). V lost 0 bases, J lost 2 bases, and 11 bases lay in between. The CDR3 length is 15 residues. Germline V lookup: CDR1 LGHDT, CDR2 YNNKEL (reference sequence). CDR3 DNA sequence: TGTGCCAGCAGCCAAGAATGGGACATGACCTACGAGCAGTACTTC. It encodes CASSQEWDMTYEQYF.

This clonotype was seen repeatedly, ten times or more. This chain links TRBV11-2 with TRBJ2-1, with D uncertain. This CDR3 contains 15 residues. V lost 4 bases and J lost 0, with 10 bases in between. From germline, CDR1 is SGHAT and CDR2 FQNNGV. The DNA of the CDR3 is TGTGCCAGCAGCTCCACAGAGAGCTCCTACAATGAGCAGTTCTTC. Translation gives CASSSTESSYNEQFF.

CDR3 residues: CASSWGRLAGEKLFF. In DNA, the CDR3 is TGTGCCAGCAGCTGGGGACGGCTCGCTGGTGAAAAACTGTTTTTT. The chain joins TRBV5-6 to TRBJ1-4; TRBD1 might be the D (5 bases). CDR1 and CDR2 (germline): SGHDT, YYEEEE. Trimming took off 3 bases at V and 7 bases at J, with 16 bases between the two ends. The CDR3 has 15 residues. Full variable domain (missing parts from reference TRBV5-6 and TRBJ1-4): DAGVTQSPTHLIKTRGQQVTLRCSPKSGHDTVSWYQQALGQGPQFIFQYYEEEERQRGNFPDRFSGHQFPNYSSELNVNALLLGDSALYLCASSWGRLAGEKLFFGSGTQLSVL.

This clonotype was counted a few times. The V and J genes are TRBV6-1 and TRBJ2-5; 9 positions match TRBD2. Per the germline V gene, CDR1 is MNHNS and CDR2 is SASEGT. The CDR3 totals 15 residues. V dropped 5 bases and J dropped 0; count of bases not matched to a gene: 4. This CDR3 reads CASSTSGWYQETQYF. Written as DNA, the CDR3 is TGTGCCAGCAGTACTAGCGGGTGGTACCAAGAGACCCAGTACTTC.

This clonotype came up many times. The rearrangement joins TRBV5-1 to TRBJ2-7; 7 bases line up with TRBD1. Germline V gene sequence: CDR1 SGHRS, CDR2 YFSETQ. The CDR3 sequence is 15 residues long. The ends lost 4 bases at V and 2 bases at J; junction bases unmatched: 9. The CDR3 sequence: CASSHDRDRTYEQYF. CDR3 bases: TGCGCCAGCAGCCACGACCGGGACAGAACCTACGAGCAGTACTTC.

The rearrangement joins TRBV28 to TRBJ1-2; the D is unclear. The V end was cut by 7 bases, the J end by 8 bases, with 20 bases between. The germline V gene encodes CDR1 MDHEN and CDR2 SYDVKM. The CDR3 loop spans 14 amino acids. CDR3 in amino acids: CASTSTPRYRGYTF. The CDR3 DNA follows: TGTGCCAGCACCTCGACCCCCCGGTACCGCGGCTACACCTTC.

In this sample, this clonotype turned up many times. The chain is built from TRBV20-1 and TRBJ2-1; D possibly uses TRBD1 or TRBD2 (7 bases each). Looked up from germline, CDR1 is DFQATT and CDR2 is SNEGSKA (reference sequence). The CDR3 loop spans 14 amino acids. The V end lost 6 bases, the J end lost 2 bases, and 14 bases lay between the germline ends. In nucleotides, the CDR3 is TGCAGTGCCTCAGGGGGGGCAACCTACAATGAGCAGTTCTTC. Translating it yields CSASGGATYNEQFF.

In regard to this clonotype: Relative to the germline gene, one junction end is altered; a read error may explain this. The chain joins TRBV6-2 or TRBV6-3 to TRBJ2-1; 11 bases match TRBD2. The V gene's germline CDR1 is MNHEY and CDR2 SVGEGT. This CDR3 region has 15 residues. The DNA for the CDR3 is TGTGCCAGCAGAACTAGCGGGGGTCAAACGAATGGGCAGTTCTTC. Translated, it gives CASRTSGGQTNGQFF.

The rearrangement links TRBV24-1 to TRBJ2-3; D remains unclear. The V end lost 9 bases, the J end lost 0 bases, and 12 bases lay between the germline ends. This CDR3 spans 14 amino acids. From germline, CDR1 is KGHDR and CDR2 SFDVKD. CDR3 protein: CATQRTYSTDTQYF. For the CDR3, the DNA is TGTGCCACCCAACGAACCTATAGCACAGATACGCAGTATTTT.